This T cell receptor (beta chain) was sequenced during a study of T cell responses to AZD1222 COVID-19 vaccine. At the level of the study: Researchers grouped second doses given at about 4 or about 12 weeks into one pool.

The data were produced by immunoSEQ multiplex PCR, yet TCRdb's version contains in-frame clones alone and is incomplete. The table records about 140,000 clones, 85% to 90% of them present only once. The V and J ends lost 6 bases and 2 bases respectively, with 16 bases between them. The CDR3 covers 16 residues. Per the germline V gene, CDR1 is KGHSH and CDR2 is LQKENI. V usage is TRBV18 and J usage is TRBJ1-4; D remains unclear. The source material was peripheral blood, sampled on day 0 of AZD1222 vaccination. The sequence was obtained from an adult in good health. In DNA form, the CDR3 reads TGTGCCAGCTCCGCTCCTGGGAGGGCTACTAATGAAAAACTGTTTTTT. Translation: CASSAPGRATNEKLFF.